What follows describes a single TCR beta chain. Its target is unknown. This record comes from a study of a mutant IDH1 vaccine in newly diagnosed glioma. Study-wide background: Beginning 4-6 weeks after radiotherapy alone, or with temozolomide cycles, vaccination took place. It was at week 35 that visit V12 occurred, and at week 47 that visit V13 did.

Overall study findings and caveats: Shifts in the top peripheral T cell clonotypes seemed unrelated to pseudoprogression.

Trimming shortened V by 1 base and J by 5 bases, and 14 bases separated the two germline ends. The CDR3 has 16 amino acids. CDR1 and CDR2 (germline): LGHNA, YNFKEQ. The assay was immunoSEQ multiplex PCR, and TCRdb's table has in-frame clones only and misses some. The sample lists tens of thousands of clones, just under 90% occurring once. Time point defined: week 47, end of study. All doses held 300 ug of mutant IDH1 20-mer peptide, with topical imiquimod. This clonotype was obtained from a woman aged 30 to 39 with glioma. The genes are TRBV4-2 and TRBJ1-4; D is possibly TRBD1 (5 bases). Sequences were derived from PBMCs, sampled from a glioma patient whose treatment included an IDH1 peptide vaccine. The CDR3: CASSQGQNLMNEKLFF. CDR3 in DNA: TGTGCCAGCAGCCAAGGACAGAACCTTATGAATGAAAAACTGTTTTTT.